The 17 T cell receptor beta chains in this list originate from one sample, sequenced in a study of cytotoxic CD8 clonotypes in ibrutinib-treated CLL. Assay used: immunoSEQ multiplex PCR; TCRdb lists only in-frame clones, some missing. Here the sample spans tens of thousands of clones, roughly 80% being singletons. The input for sequencing was PBMCs, taken after 24 months of ibrutinib treatment. The receptor set was obtained from a human donor with chronic lymphocytic leukemia.

The chain uses TRBV28 and TRBJ1-2; a possible D gene is TRBD1 (6 bases). Trimming cost V 3 bases and J 1 base, with 18 bases left between them. This CDR3 region has 17 residues. Germline assignment: CDR1 MDHEN and CDR2 SYDVKM. CDR3 sequence reads: CASSFFSLRQVNYGYTF. The CDR3 bases are TGTGCCAGCAGTTTTTTCTCTCTTCGACAGGTTAACTATGGCTACACCTTC.

CDR3 nucleotide sequence: TGTGCCAGCAGTGACAGCGGGAGCCCCTACAATGAGCAGTTCTTC. It encodes CASSDSGSPYNEQFF. The chain has TRBV2 and TRBJ2-1; 8 bases line up with TRBD2. The CDR3 is made up of 15 amino acids. The V segment lost 3 bases and the J segment 2 bases; nucleotides outside the gene matches: 3. Germline V CDR1 and CDR2: SNHLY, FYNNEI.

The chain recombines TRBV6-5 with TRBJ2-7, with D perhaps given as TRBD1 or TRBD2 (5 bases each). CDR1 and CDR2 (germline): MNHEY, SVGAGI. The CDR3 contains 15 residues. V lost 2 bases, J lost 3 bases, and 14 bases lay in between. This chain's CDR3 is CASSYGRGDIYEQYF. CDR3 DNA: TGTGCCAGCAGTTACGGGAGAGGGGATATCTACGAGCAGTACTTC.

The CDR3 region is CAWSKAVEQYF. The CDR3 nucleotides are TGTGCCTGGAGTAAGGCTGTCGAGCAGTACTTC. This rearrangement joins TRBV30 to TRBJ2-7; D not resolved. Germline assignment: CDR1 GTSNPN and CDR2 SVGIG (reference sequence). CDR3 length: 11 amino acids. The V end lost 2 bases, the J end lost 6 bases, and 8 bases lay between the germline ends.

DNA of the CDR3: TGTGCCAGCAGCTTTACAGGGACGGTAAACTCTGGAAACACCATATATTTT. Translating gives CASSFTGTVNSGNTIYF. V gene TRBV5-5 combines with J gene TRBJ1-3; a possible D gene is TRBD1 (6 bases). In germline, CDR1 is SGHKS, CDR2 YYEKEE (reference sequence). Trimming left V 2 bases short and J 0 bases short, with 15 bases between. The CDR3 runs 17 residues.

The gene calls are TRBV29-1 and TRBJ1-3; D ambiguous. The V end was cut by 5 bases, the J end by 0 bases, with 11 bases between. Germline values: CDR1 SQVTM, CDR2 ANQGSEA. The CDR3 consists of 14 residues. DNA for the CDR3: TGCAGCGTTTTAAGTGCACGCTCTGGAAACACCATATATTTT. It yields the protein CSVLSARSGNTIYF.

The V call is TRBV7-3, the J call TRBJ2-1; possibly TRBD2 for D (6 bases). The CDR3 extends over 16 amino acids. The ends were cut back, 2 bases at V and 6 bases at J, with 17 bases in the middle. Germline CDR1 reads SGHTA; CDR2 reads FQGTGA. Here the CDR3 reads CASSLAGQGYSNEQFF. The CDR3 DNA sequence: TGTGCCAGCAGCTTAGCGGGGCAGGGATATAGCAATGAGCAGTTCTTC.

The genes are TRBV19 and TRBJ2-7; 7 bases map to TRBD1. V trimming: 2 bases; J trimming: 3 bases; junction bases outside the gene matches: 4. The CDR3 runs 14 residues. Germline CDR1 reads LNHDA; CDR2 reads SQIVND (reference sequence). Written as DNA, the CDR3 is TGTGCCAGTAGTATAACAGGGGTTAGCTACGAGCAGTACTTC. It is translated as CASSITGVSYEQYF.

CDR3 DNA sequence: TGCAGCGCTGGGGCCTTAAGGGACACTGAAGCTTTCTTT. This translates into CSAGALRDTEAFF. The chain uses TRBV29-1 and TRBJ1-1, with D possibly matching TRBD1 (5 bases). CDR1 and CDR2 (germline): SQVTM, ANQGSEA. Trimming stripped 7 bases from V and 3 bases from J, with 15 bases between. The CDR3 totals 13 residues.

The chain joins TRBV9 to TRBJ1-5; TRBD1 matches at 8 bases. CDR1 and CDR2 from the germline V gene are SGDLS and YYNGEE. This CDR3 has 17 residues. The V gene end was trimmed by 10 bases and the J gene end by 1 base; junction bases not matched to a gene: 16. CDR3 region: CAPEGRGLTGSNQPQHF. The CDR3 region has the DNA TGTGCCCCGGAGGGCAGGGGGCTAACGGGGAGCAATCAGCCCCAGCATTTT. Supplemented by reference TRBV9 and TRBJ1-5, the full variable domain reads DSGVTQTPKHLITATGQRVTLRCSPRSGDLSVYWYQQSLDQGLQFLIQYYNGEERAKGNILERFSAQQFPDLHSELNLSSLELGDSALYFCAPEGRGLTGSNQPQHFGDGTRLSIL.

J is TRBJ1-2 and V is TRBV15; 8 nucleotides agree with TRBD1. Germline-derived CDR1 and CDR2 are LNHNV and YYDKDF (reference sequence). CDR3 size: 14 residues. J was trimmed by 8 bases and V by 0 bases; bases with no gene match: 5. In nucleotides, the CDR3 is TGTGCCACCAGCAGAGATAGACAGGGGTGGGGCTACACCTTC. This sequence encodes CATSRDRQGWGYTF.

The V gene is TRBV19, the J gene TRBJ1-5, with D uncertain. With 1 base removed from V and 0 bases from J, the gap between germline ends came to 13 bases. CDR1 is LNHDA and CDR2 is SQIVND in the germline V gene (reference sequence). The CDR3 spans 17 residues. CDR3 bases: TGTGCCAGTAGTATAGTGAGCGGACCCTATAGCAATCAGCCCCAGCATTTT. Protein: CASSIVSGPYSNQPQHF.

CDR3 loop: CAWSARLAGAYNEQFF. The CDR3 DNA is TGTGCCTGGAGTGCCCGACTAGCGGGGGCCTACAATGAGCAGTTCTTC. This chain connects TRBV30 to TRBJ2-1, with 12 bases that match TRBD2. The CDR3 totals 16 residues. J gave up 2 bases and V 1 base, and 3 bases lay outside the gene matches. CDR1 is GTSNPN and CDR2 is SVGIG in the germline V gene (reference sequence).

The CDR3 DNA sequence: TGCGCCATTAGGGACAGTAACACCGGGGAGCTGTTTTTT. This sequence encodes CAIRDSNTGELFF. The J gene is TRBJ2-2, the V gene TRBV4-1; 7 nucleotides match TRBD1. The germline V gene has CDR1 MGHRA and CDR2 YSYEKL. Trimming took 10 bases from V and 2 from J; bases not matched to a gene: 4. CDR3 length: 13 residues.

This chain links TRBV15 with TRBJ2-5; weak D call: TRBD1 (6 bases). CDR1 and CDR2 from the germline V gene are LNHNV and YYDKDF (reference sequence). The CDR3 has 16 amino acids. The V gene lost 4 bases and the J gene lost 5 bases, with 20 bases spanning the gap. The chain's CDR3 is CATSTEDRNPAETQYF. In DNA form, the CDR3 reads TGTGCCACCAGCACGGAAGACAGGAACCCAGCGGAGACCCAGTACTTC.

The V gene is TRBV10-3, the J gene TRBJ2-1; no clear D. Germline V gene sequence: CDR1 ENHRY, CDR2 SYGVKD. This CDR3 contains 12 residues. The germline V and J ends were trimmed by 0 bases and 4 bases, with 1 base remaining between them. The CDR3 DNA follows: TGTGCCATCAGTGAGTCTTACAATGAGCAGTTCTTC. Protein product: CAISESYNEQFF.

In its sample, this clone was seen a few times. The rearrangement links TRBV6-5 to TRBJ1-5; 9 nucleotides line up with TRBD1. The CDR3 length is 13 residues. The trim removed 6 bases at V and 7 bases at J, leaving 4 bases unmatched. Germline lookup yields CDR1 MNHEY and CDR2 SVGAGI. The CDR3 nucleotides are TGTGCCAGCAGGGGACAGGGAGGACAGCCCCAGCATTTT. Protein: CASRGQGGQPQHF.